This T cell receptor beta chain emerged from a study of blood T cell repertoires in COVID-19. Looking at the study overall: The analysed material was cDNA or gDNA that came from T cells, B-cell-depleted T cells, or PBMCs.

J was trimmed by 12 bases and V by 1 base; bases with no gene match: 7. Per germline, CDR1 LGHDT and CDR2 YNNKEL (reference sequence). The CDR3 is 14 amino acids. TCRdb keeps only in-frame clones here, not all; method: immunoSEQ multiplex PCR. The sample shows approximately 230,000 clones, about nine tenths of them seen only once. Grouping used clinical history reported by participants in a survey and questionnaire. Two negative PCRs, clearance, or symptom resolution had been documented for recovered Cohort 3 donors. The chain recombines TRBV3-1 (or the pseudogene TRBV3-2) with TRBJ2-4, with 9 nucleotides matching TRBD2. The sequenced material came from PBMCs or T cells enriched from blood (not recorded which). This TCR was sampled from a man in his forties or fifties who had recovered from COVID-19. The CDR3 spells CASSQGGSGGPQYF. Here the CDR3 DNA reads TGTGCCAGCAGCCAAGGGGGCAGCGGGGGGCCTCAGTACTTC.